The present entry profiles one T cell receptor beta chain with its context. Two negative PCRs, clearance, or symptom resolution characterized the recovered Cohort 3 donors. This entry is derived from a study of blood T cell repertoires in COVID-19. In the study overall: Both acute and convalescent COVID-19 samples were obtained from the United States, Italy and Spain.

Sequencing used immunoSEQ multiplex PCR; TCRdb keeps in-frame clones, though not all of them. The sample records approximately 180,000 clones, approximately 85% being singletons. Germline V gene lookup returns CDR1 SGHDN and CDR2 FVKESK. V lost 11 bases and J lost 3; bases outside the gene matches: 13. CDR3 length equals 14 residues. The receptor comes from a man aged 40-50 years who had recovered from COVID-19. The rearrangement joins TRBV14 to TRBJ2-7; 7 bases line up with TRBD2. The sample was PBMCs or T cells enriched from blood (not recorded which). CDR3 region: CAGGLKRGSYEQYF. The CDR3, as DNA: TGTGCCGGCGGTCTAAAGCGGGGTAGCTACGAGCAGTACTTC.